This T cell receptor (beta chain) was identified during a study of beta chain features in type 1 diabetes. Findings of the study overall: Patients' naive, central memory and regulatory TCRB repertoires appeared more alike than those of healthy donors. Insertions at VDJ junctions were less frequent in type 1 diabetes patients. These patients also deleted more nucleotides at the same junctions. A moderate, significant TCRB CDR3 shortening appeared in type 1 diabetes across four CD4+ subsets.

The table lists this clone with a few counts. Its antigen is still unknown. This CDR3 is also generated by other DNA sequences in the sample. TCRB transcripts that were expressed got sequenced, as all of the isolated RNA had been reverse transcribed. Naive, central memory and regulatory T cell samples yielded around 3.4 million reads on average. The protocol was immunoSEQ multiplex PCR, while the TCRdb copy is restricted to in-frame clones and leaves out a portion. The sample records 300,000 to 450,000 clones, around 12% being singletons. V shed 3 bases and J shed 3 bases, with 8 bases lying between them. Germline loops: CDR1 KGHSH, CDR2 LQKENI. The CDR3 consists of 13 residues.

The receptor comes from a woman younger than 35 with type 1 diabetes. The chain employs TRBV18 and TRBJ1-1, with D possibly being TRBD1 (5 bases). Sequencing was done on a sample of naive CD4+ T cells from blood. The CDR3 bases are TGTGCCAGCTCACCCTCCAGGGACACTGAAGCTTTCTTT. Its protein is CASSPSRDTEAFF. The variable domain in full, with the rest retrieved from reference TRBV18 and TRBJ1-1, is NAGVMQNPRHLVRRRGQEARLRCSPMKGHSHVYWYRQLPEEGLKFMVYLQKENIIDESGMPKERFSAEFPKEGPSILRIQQVVRGDSAAYFCASSPSRDTEAFFGQGTRLTVV.